This TCR beta chain was retrieved from a study of T cell responses to AZD1222 COVID-19 vaccine. Overall study findings and caveats: Among AZD1222 vaccinees, only six were seropositive at baseline. Clonal diversity may have been underestimated in mostly white British donors. Targeting of unmutated variant regions was reportedly seen in nearly half of spike-specific TCRs.

Sequenced by immunoSEQ multiplex PCR; TCRdb stores in-frame clones only, minus some. The sample has around 180,000 clones; around 93% are singletons. J lost 3 bases, V lost 0 bases, and 5 bases had no gene match. Germline V lookup: CDR1 MNHEY, CDR2 SVGEGT. There are 16 residues in the CDR3. Comment on this clone: Its specificity is unknown.

The V gene is TRBV6-2 or TRBV6-3, the J gene TRBJ1-2; 9 bases are a match to TRBD1. The input for sequencing was peripheral blood, taken on day 0 of AZD1222 vaccination. This TCR was recovered from an adult in good health. CDR3 protein: CASSYSGQGFDYGYTF. In nucleotides, the CDR3 is TGTGCCAGCAGTTACTCCGGACAGGGGTTCGACTATGGCTACACCTTC.